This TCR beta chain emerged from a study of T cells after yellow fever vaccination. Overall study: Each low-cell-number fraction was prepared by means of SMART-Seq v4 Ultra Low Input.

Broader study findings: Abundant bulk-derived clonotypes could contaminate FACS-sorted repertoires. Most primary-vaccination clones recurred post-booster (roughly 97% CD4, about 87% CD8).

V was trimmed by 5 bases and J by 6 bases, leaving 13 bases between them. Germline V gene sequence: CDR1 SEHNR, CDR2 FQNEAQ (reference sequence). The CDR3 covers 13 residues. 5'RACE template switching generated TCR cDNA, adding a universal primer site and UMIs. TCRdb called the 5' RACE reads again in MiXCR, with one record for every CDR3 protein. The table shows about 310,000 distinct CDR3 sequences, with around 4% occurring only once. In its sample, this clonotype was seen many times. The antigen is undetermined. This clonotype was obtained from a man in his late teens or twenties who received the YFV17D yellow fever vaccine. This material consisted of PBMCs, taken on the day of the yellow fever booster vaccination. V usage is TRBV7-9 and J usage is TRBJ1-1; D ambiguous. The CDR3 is CASSLGRAPEAFF. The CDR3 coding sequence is TGTGCCAGCAGCCTAGGAAGGGCCCCTGAAGCTTTCTTT.